This entry lists 8 T cell receptor beta chains sequenced from one sample in a study of OX40 agonist ivuxolimab in advanced cancers. Assay: immunoSEQ multiplex PCR; the TCRdb copy retains only in-frame clones and omits some. The sample carries approximately 92,000 clones, approximately 94% recorded once. Sequences were derived from CD4+ or CD8+ T cells sorted from blood, sampled in a trial of the OX40 agonist ivuxolimab. These receptors all come from an adult with an advanced solid tumor such as melanoma, head and neck, liver or kidney cancer.

The chain recombines TRBV6-1 with TRBJ2-6; maybe TRBD2 (7 bases). V was clipped by 6 bases and J by 4 bases, with 13 bases between them. The CDR3 is 15 residues long. The germline gives CDR1 MNHNS, CDR2 SASEGT. CDR3 region: CASSRRGGGANVLTF. CDR3 sequence (DNA): TGTGCCAGCAGCCGCAGGGGAGGGGGGGCCAACGTCCTGACTTTC.

The chain recombines TRBV27 with TRBJ1-6, with 7 bases matching TRBD1. The CDR3 spans 19 residues. V lost 6 bases, J lost 9 bases, and 23 bases stayed unmatched. Germline-derived CDR1 and CDR2 are MNHEY and SMNVEV (reference sequence). DNA of the CDR3: TGTGCCAGCAGCCCCAAGAAGCAAGGGGGCAGGGTCGTTGTTTCACCCCTCCACTTT. Translated: CASSPKKQGGRVVVSPLHF.

This chain links TRBV4-1 with TRBJ2-7; D unclear. The CDR3 has 15 residues. The germline V and J ends were trimmed by 6 bases and 4 bases, with 19 bases remaining between them. Germline CDR1 MGHRA, CDR2 YSYEKL. The CDR3 region has the DNA TGCGCCAGCAGTCTATTGCCGGATGACTGGTACGAGCAGTACTTC. Encoded protein: CASSLLPDDWYEQYF.

This clone was observed once. V usage is TRBV10-3 and J usage is TRBJ2-1, with TRBD2 identical over 8 bases. J lost 0 bases, V lost 6 bases, and 4 bases had no gene match. Germline V gene lookup returns CDR1 ENHRY and CDR2 SYGVKD. This CDR3 region has 15 residues. In DNA, the CDR3 is TGTGCCATCAGATCCAGCGGGAGCTCCTACAATGAGCAGTTCTTC. Encoded protein: CAIRSSGSSYNEQFF.

The chain couples TRBV5-4 to TRBJ2-7; D might be TRBD2 (5 bases). The CDR3 spans 17 residues. Trimming stripped 4 bases from V and 3 bases from J, with 23 bases between. Germline lookup yields CDR1 SGHNT and CDR2 YYREEE (reference sequence). The CDR3 region is CASSPAGGAVPIYEQYF. The CDR3 DNA sequence: TGTGCCAGCAGCCCCGCCGGAGGCGCGGTACCTATCTACGAGCAGTACTTC. Full variable domain (outside the CDR3, taken from reference TRBV5-4 and TRBJ2-7): ETGVTQSPTHLIKTRGQQVTLRCSSQSGHNTVSWYQQALGQGPQFIFQYYREEENGRGNFPPRFSGLQFPNYSSELNVNALELDDSALYLCASSPAGGAVPIYEQYFGPGTRLTVT.

This chain joins TRBV6-6 and TRBJ2-7; D not certain. Looked up from germline, CDR1 is MNHNY and CDR2 is SVGAGI (reference sequence). The CDR3 contains 14 residues. V gave up 4 bases and J gave up 7 bases, with 17 bases separating them. CDR3 residues: CASSSTDAPAEQYF. In DNA form, the CDR3 reads TGTGCCAGCAGTTCAACAGATGCCCCGGCGGAGCAGTACTTC.

This chain joins TRBV16 and TRBJ2-3, with 10 bases identical to TRBD2. The V segment lost 4 bases and the J segment 5 bases; nucleotides outside the gene matches: 6. Germline values: CDR1 KGHSY, CDR2 FQNENV. The CDR3 is 15 residues long. The CDR3 loop reads CASSPQRGGLDTQYF. CDR3 bases: TGTGCCAGCAGCCCCCAGCGGGGGGGCCTAGATACGCAGTATTTT.

This chain connects TRBV29-1 to TRBJ1-1; 8 bases match TRBD1. Germline lookup yields CDR1 SQVTM and CDR2 ANQGSEA. The CDR3 contains 12 residues. The J segment lost 1 base and the V segment lost 6 bases, leaving 1 base of the junction unmatched. Here the CDR3 DNA reads TGCAGCGTCCAGGGGGCGAACACTGAAGCTTTCTTT. As protein: CSVQGANTEAFF.